This passage covers 26 T cell receptor beta chains from one sample sequenced in a study of T cell changes during pregnancy in multiple sclerosis. Measured with immunoSEQ multiplex PCR; TCRdb has only the in-frame clones, and not every one. The sample includes under 120,000 clones, 80% to 95% seen only once; the top ten take 3% to 3.5%. The specimen comprised peripheral blood, sampled after pregnancy. The receptors shown here come from a female donor with multiple sclerosis, enrolled in a pregnancy study.

This chain joins TRBV29-1 and TRBJ1-5; 7 bases line up with TRBD1. There are 13 residues in the CDR3. The V gene's germline CDR1 is SQVTM and CDR2 ANQGSEA. V lost 6 bases to trimming and J lost 7 bases; unmatched junction nucleotides: 9. CDR3 in amino acids: CSVDQGVGQPQHF. In DNA, the CDR3 is TGCAGCGTGGATCAGGGGGTTGGGCAGCCCCAGCATTTT.

This chain links TRBV6-6 with TRBJ1-2, with 9 positions matching TRBD1. J lost 6 bases, V lost 6 bases, and 8 bases had no gene match. Germline lookup yields CDR1 MNHNY and CDR2 SVGAGI (reference sequence). The CDR3 loop spans 14 amino acids. CDR3 coding DNA: TGTGCCAGCAGCAATGGGGACAGGGCTCATGGCTACACCTTC. Translated, it gives CASSNGDRAHGYTF.

The chain has TRBV25-1 and TRBJ2-1; 9 bases align to TRBD2. Germline-derived CDR1 and CDR2 are MGHDK and SYGVNS. V lost 7 bases, J lost 6 bases, and 10 bases stayed unmatched. This CDR3 has 15 amino acids. The CDR3 DNA sequence: TGTGCCAGCAATGGGGGACTAGCCTTTTTCAATGAGCAGTTCTTC. This gives the protein CASNGGLAFFNEQFF.

CDR3 nucleotide sequence: TGTGCCACCAGCAGCGGGGGGCATTTGGCCGGCGAGCAGTACTTC. Its translation: CATSSGGHLAGEQYF. The chain couples TRBV15 to TRBJ2-7; TRBD2 is a possible D gene (7 bases). Germline CDR1 is LNHNV and CDR2 is YYDKDF (reference sequence). The germline V and J ends were trimmed by 3 bases and 6 bases, with 18 bases remaining between them. This CDR3 has 15 amino acids.

This clone appeared a single time. J is TRBJ2-2 and V is TRBV10-2; 11 bases agree with TRBD2. The V gene's germline CDR1 is WSHSY and CDR2 SAAADI. J lost 6 bases, V lost 1 base, and 7 bases had no gene match. The CDR3 sequence is 17 residues long. The CDR3 DNA is TGCGCCAGCAGTGAGTTTCTAGCGGGGGGCCCTGCCGGGGAGCTGTTTTTT. This sequence encodes CASSEFLAGGPAGELFF.

The J gene is TRBJ1-5, the V gene TRBV6-5; 7 nucleotides align to TRBD1. Germline CDR1 and CDR2: MNHEY and SVGAGI. J lost 2 bases, V lost 6 bases, and 1 base had no gene match. The CDR3 contains 13 residues. CDR3 sequence: CASSTGGNQPQHF. The DNA of the CDR3 is TGTGCCAGCAGCACAGGGGGCAATCAGCCCCAGCATTTT.

This clone was detected once. The V call is TRBV6-1, the J call TRBJ1-5; TRBD1 is a possible D gene (6 bases). This CDR3 is 13 amino acids long. Germline V lookup: CDR1 MNHNS, CDR2 SASEGT. Trimming removed 4 bases from V and 11 bases from J, with 15 bases in between. This CDR3 reads CASSVSWDTSQHF. The CDR3 nucleotides are TGTGCCAGCAGTGTCTCCTGGGACACATCCCAGCATTTT.

The chain is built from TRBV5-5 and TRBJ2-3; weak D call: TRBD2 (7 bases). The germline gives CDR1 SGHKS, CDR2 YYEKEE (reference sequence). The CDR3 totals 17 residues. V lost 4 bases and J 2 bases, leaving 20 bases between the germline ends. The CDR3 DNA sequence: TGTGCCAGCAGCCCACTGGAGGGGGGGCCTTCCACAGATACGCAGTATTTT. Translated, it gives CASSPLEGGPSTDTQYF.

The chain's CDR3 is CASSLLTSGGINEQFF. Written as DNA, the CDR3 is TGTGCCAGCAGCCTACTGACTAGCGGGGGGATTAATGAGCAGTTCTTC. The gene calls are TRBV11-1 and TRBJ2-1, with 13 bases matching TRBD2. The CDR3 sequence is 16 residues long. Trimming removed 5 bases from V and 7 bases from J; junction bases left unmatched: 8. The V gene's germline CDR1 is SGHAT and CDR2 FQDESV (reference sequence).

The rearrangement joins TRBV25-1 to TRBJ2-2; D is possibly TRBD1 (6 bases). Germline values: CDR1 MGHDK, CDR2 SYGVNS. V lost 6 bases to trimming and J lost 3 bases, with 14 bases between them. There are 15 residues in the CDR3. Here the CDR3 DNA reads TGTGCCAGCAGCGACCGACAGGTGCACACCGGGGAGCTGTTTTTT. Amino acids: CASSDRQVHTGELFF.

This clone was observed once. This chain connects TRBV15 to TRBJ1-5, with D perhaps TRBD1 (5 bases). Looked up from germline, CDR1 is LNHNV and CDR2 is YYDKDF (reference sequence). Deletions cut 2 bases from V and 2 bases from J, with 16 bases between. The CDR3 contains 17 residues. The CDR3 DNA sequence: TGTGCCACCAGCAGAAGAGGAGCGGGGGGGGGCAATCAGCCCCAGCATTTT. Its translation is CATSRRGAGGGNQPQHF.

The rearrangement uses TRBV5-8 and TRBJ1-1; D is unresolved. The CDR3 covers 14 residues. Looked up from germline, CDR1 is SGHTS and CDR2 is YDEGEE. Trimming removed 4 bases at V and 4 bases at J, with 14 bases between. DNA for the CDR3: TGTGCCAGCAGCCGCTTCCCAGGCTTCACTGAAGCTTTCTTT. It codes for CASSRFPGFTEAFF. Full variable domain (missing parts from reference TRBV5-8 and TRBJ1-1): EAGVTQSPTHLIKTRGQQATLRCSPISGHTSVYWYQQALGLGLQFLLWYDEGEERNRGNFPPRFSGRQFPNYSSELNVNALELEDSALYLCASSRFPGFTEAFFGQGTRLTVV.

The V and J genes are TRBV7-9 and TRBJ2-2, with D possibly matching TRBD1 (6 bases). CDR3 length: 17 residues. Deletions cut 5 bases from V and 1 base from J, with 17 bases between. Per germline, CDR1 SEHNR and CDR2 FQNEAQ (reference sequence). The CDR3 spells CASSPGVQGLNTGELFF. The CDR3 bases are TGTGCCAGCAGCCCTGGGGTGCAGGGGCTGAACACCGGGGAGCTGTTTTTT. Full variable domain (missing parts from reference TRBV7-9 and TRBJ2-2): DTGVSQNPRHKITKRGQNVTFRCDPISEHNRLYWYRQTLGQGPEFLTYFQNEAQLEKSRLLSDRFSAERPKGSFSTLEIQRTEQGDSAMYLCASSPGVQGLNTGELFFGEGSRLTVL.

The chain employs TRBV30 and TRBJ2-3; 7 bases agree with TRBD2. Trimming cost V 8 bases and J 2 bases; bases outside gene matches: 10. The CDR3 is 14 amino acids. Germline V gene sequence: CDR1 GTSNPN, CDR2 SVGIG (reference sequence). In DNA, the CDR3 is TGTGCCGGCCCTAAAGCGGGGAACACAGATACGCAGTATTTT. It translates to CAGPKAGNTDTQYF.

V gene TRBV19 combines with J gene TRBJ2-3; 12 positions agree with TRBD2. The germline V gene has CDR1 LNHDA and CDR2 SQIVND (reference sequence). The CDR3 length is 15 residues. V dropped 6 bases and J dropped 4; count of bases not matched to a gene: 5. The CDR3 sequence: CASRASGGAADTQYF. In DNA, the CDR3 is TGTGCCAGTAGGGCTAGCGGGGGGGCCGCAGATACGCAGTATTTT.

The V and J genes are TRBV5-1 and TRBJ1-2; D remains ambiguous. Germline assignment: CDR1 SGHRS and CDR2 YFSETQ. Trimming shortened V by 0 bases and J by 2 bases, and 11 bases separated the two germline ends. This CDR3 is 15 amino acids long. CDR3 sequence: CASSLASTINYGYTF. The CDR3, as DNA: TGCGCCAGCAGCTTGGCCTCCACAATCAACTATGGCTACACCTTC.

The CDR3 nucleotides are TGTGCCAGCAGCCAAGACCGGGTACTGTTTTTT. This codes for CASSQDRVLFF. This chain joins TRBV14 and TRBJ1-4; D not resolved. CDR1 and CDR2 from the germline V gene are SGHDN and FVKESK. The CDR3 loop spans 11 amino acids. V lost 0 bases and J lost 13, with 6 bases in between.

This sequence joins TRBV12-5 and TRBJ2-1, with D perhaps matching TRBD1 (5 bases). The germline V and J ends were trimmed by 0 bases and 6 bases, with 9 bases remaining between them. The CDR3 spans 14 residues. Germline assignment: CDR1 LGHNT and CDR2 FRNRAP. The CDR3 nucleotides are TGTGCTAGTGGTTTGGTAAAAACAGGCAATGAGCAGTTCTTC. This translates into CASGLVKTGNEQFF. The whole variable domain, filled in from reference TRBV12-5 and TRBJ2-1, reads DARVTQTPRHKVTEMGQEVTMRCQPILGHNTVFWYRQTMMQGLELLAYFRNRAPLDDSGMPKDRFSAEMPDATLATLKIQPSEPRDSAVYFCASGLVKTGNEQFFGPGTRLTVL.

This clone was found once. A read error may produce the germline difference seen at one junction end. This sequence joins TRBV6-5 and TRBJ1-6, with 8 bases identical to TRBD1. The CDR3 is 15 residues long. CDR1 and CDR2 (germline): MNHEY, SVGAGI. The CDR3 nucleotides are TGTGCCAGCAGTTACGGAGACAGGGGTAATTTACCCCTCCACTTT. Its translation is CASSYGDRGNLPLHF.

CDR3 protein: CASGGIGEQYF. The CDR3 DNA follows: TGTGCCTCCGGGGGGATTGGCGAGCAGTACTTC. The V gene is TRBV10-3, the J gene TRBJ2-7, with TRBD2 identical over 7 bases. CDR1 and CDR2 from the germline V gene are ENHRY and SYGVKD. Trimming took 11 bases from V and 6 from J; bases not matched to a gene: 7. The CDR3 length is 11 residues.

This rearrangement joins TRBV7-6 to TRBJ2-7, with 7 bases identical to TRBD1. The germline V gene has CDR1 SGHVS and CDR2 FNYEAQ. The CDR3 spans 15 residues. Trimming cost V 5 bases and J 5 bases; bases outside gene matches: 12. As DNA, the CDR3 is TGTGCCAGCAGCCCCCCGGACAGGAGGATGAACGAGCAGTACTTC. Its protein is CASSPPDRRMNEQYF.

The chain is built from TRBV10-2 and TRBJ1-1; 9 positions match TRBD1. The CDR3 consists of 15 residues. Germline assignment: CDR1 WSHSY and CDR2 SAAADI. V trimming: 6 bases; J trimming: 4 bases; junction bases outside the gene matches: 9. CDR3 protein: CASSGDRELLTEAFF. The CDR3 region has the DNA TGCGCCAGCAGCGGGGACAGGGAACTCCTCACTGAAGCTTTCTTT.

Written as DNA, the CDR3 is TGTGCCAGTAGTATGTCGACAGGGGGTCTCGACAATGAGCAGTTCTTC. This sequence encodes CASSMSTGGLDNEQFF. V and J are TRBV19 and TRBJ2-1; TRBD1 matches at 9 bases. V trimming: 3 bases; J trimming: 5 bases; junction bases outside the gene matches: 8. The CDR3 has 16 residues. Germline CDR1 and CDR2: LNHDA and SQIVND (reference sequence).

The CDR3 nucleotides are TGTGCCAGCAGCCCAGGGGCGGGAACTAGCGGTCAAGAGACCCAGTACTTC. Protein: CASSPGAGTSGQETQYF. The chain uses TRBV13 and TRBJ2-5; 8 bases fit TRBD2. Trimming cost V 5 bases and J 2 bases; bases outside gene matches: 13. The germline gives CDR1 PRHDT, CDR2 FYEKMQ (reference sequence). This CDR3 spans 17 amino acids.

The chain uses TRBV10-3 and TRBJ2-3; no clear D. The germline V gene encodes CDR1 ENHRY and CDR2 SYGVKD. The CDR3 runs to 13 residues. V was clipped by 6 bases and J by 0 bases, with 7 bases between them. In DNA, the CDR3 is TGTGCCATCAGGGAGACTAGCACAGATACGCAGTATTTT. Translation gives CAIRETSTDTQYF.

Only one count was recorded for this clone. The chain links TRBV7-2 to TRBJ1-1; D is unclear. Trimming took off 5 bases at V and 4 bases at J, with 17 bases between the two ends. Germline loops: CDR1 SGHTA, CDR2 FQGNSA. This CDR3 is 15 amino acids long. The CDR3: CASSRPAAAGTEAFF. Here the CDR3 DNA reads TGTGCCAGCAGCCGACCGGCGGCGGCTGGCACTGAAGCTTTCTTT.